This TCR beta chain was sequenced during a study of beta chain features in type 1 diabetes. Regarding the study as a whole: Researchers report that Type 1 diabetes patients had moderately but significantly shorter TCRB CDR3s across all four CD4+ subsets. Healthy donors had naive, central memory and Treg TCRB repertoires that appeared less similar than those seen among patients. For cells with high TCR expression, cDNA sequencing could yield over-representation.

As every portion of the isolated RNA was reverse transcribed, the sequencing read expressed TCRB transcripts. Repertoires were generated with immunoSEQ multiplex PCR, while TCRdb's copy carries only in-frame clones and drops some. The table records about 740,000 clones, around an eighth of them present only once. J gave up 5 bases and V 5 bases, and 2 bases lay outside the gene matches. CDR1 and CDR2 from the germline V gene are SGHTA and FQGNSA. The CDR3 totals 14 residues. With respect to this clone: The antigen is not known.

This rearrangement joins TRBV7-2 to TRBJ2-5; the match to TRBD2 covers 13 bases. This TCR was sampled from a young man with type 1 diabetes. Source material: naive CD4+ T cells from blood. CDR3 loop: CASSTGLAGETQYF. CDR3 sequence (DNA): TGTGCCAGCAGCACGGGACTAGCGGGGGAGACCCAGTACTTC. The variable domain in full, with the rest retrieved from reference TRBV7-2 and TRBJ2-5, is GAGVSQSPSNKVTEKGKDVELRCDPISGHTALYWYRQSLGQGLEFLIYFQGNSAPDKSGLPSDRFSAERTGGSVSTLTIQRTQQEDSAVYLCASSTGLAGETQYFGPGTRLLVL.